The 24 T cell receptor beta chains listed next were all sequenced from one sample in a study of T cell responses to AZD1222 COVID-19 vaccine. Sequencing used immunoSEQ multiplex PCR; TCRdb keeps in-frame clones, though not all of them. The data contain some 180,000 clones, 80% to 95% of them singletons. The sample in question was peripheral blood, obtained 28 days after the second AZD1222 dose. The receptors were gathered from an adult who received the AZD1222 COVID-19 vaccine.

The chain employs TRBV3-1 (or the pseudogene TRBV3-2) and TRBJ1-1; D uncertain. The germline V gene has CDR1 LGHDT and CDR2 YNNKEL (reference sequence). V was cut by 6 bases and J by 1 base, with 12 bases left in between. The CDR3 sequence is 14 residues long. The CDR3 DNA reads TGTGCCAGCAGTCCGTCAACAGCGAACACTGAAGCTTTCTTT. It codes for CASSPSTANTEAFF.

The rearrangement joins TRBV18 to TRBJ1-5, with D tentatively TRBD1 (6 bases). Trimming took 5 bases from V and 8 from J, leaving 22 bases between them. CDR3 size: 16 residues. The germline gives CDR1 KGHSH, CDR2 LQKENI. CDR3 sequence reads: CASSTGSQDSGKPQHF. CDR3 in DNA: TGTGCCAGCTCAACCGGCTCTCAGGACAGCGGGAAGCCCCAGCATTTT.

The chain employs TRBV24-1 and TRBJ2-7, with 9 bases aligning to TRBD1. V dropped 3 bases and J dropped 3; count of bases not matched to a gene: 5. The CDR3 is made up of 15 amino acids. Germline V gene sequence: CDR1 KGHDR, CDR2 SFDVKD. The CDR3: CATSDTDRGFYEQYF. CDR3 sequence (DNA): TGTGCCACCAGTGATACGGACAGGGGATTCTACGAGCAGTACTTC.

The V call is TRBV7-9, the J call TRBJ2-5, with 12 bases identical to TRBD1. CDR3 length: 16 residues. Germline V gene lookup returns CDR1 SEHNR and CDR2 FQNEAQ (reference sequence). The ends lost 5 bases at V and 6 bases at J; junction bases unmatched: 10. The CDR3 spells CASSEAGTGGLKTQYF. The DNA of the CDR3 is TGTGCCAGCAGCGAAGCCGGGACAGGGGGCTTGAAGACCCAGTACTTC.

A remark on this clone: The junction and the germline gene differ at one end; a read error may be behind it. The CDR3 DNA sequence: TGTGCCAGCAGCCTAGAAGGGCGCGGGTCCTACAATGAGCAGTTCTTC. Its translation: CASSLEGRGSYNEQFF. V gene TRBV11-3 combines with J gene TRBJ2-1, with D possibly matching TRBD2 (5 bases). Looked up from germline, CDR1 is SGHNT and CDR2 is YENEEA. The CDR3 has 16 amino acids.

This chain joins TRBV4-1 and TRBJ2-5; D gene uncertain. This CDR3 has 12 amino acids. The ends were cut back, 1 base at V and 9 bases at J, with 9 bases in the middle. Germline assignment: CDR1 MGHRA and CDR2 YSYEKL. The CDR3 region has the DNA TGCGCCAGCAGCCAAGGGTTGGTCCCCCAGTACTTC. It codes for CASSQGLVPQYF.

The chain uses TRBV4-3 and TRBJ1-2, with D unresolved. This CDR3 is 15 amino acids long. CDR1 is LGHNA, CDR2 YSLEER, per germline. With 0 bases removed from V and 6 bases from J, the gap between germline ends came to 14 bases. CDR3 sequence (DNA): TGCGCCAGCAGCCAAGAGACGTGGTGGCGGGATGGCTACACCTTC. Protein sequence: CASSQETWWRDGYTF.

The chain combines TRBV7-3 with TRBJ2-6; 10 bases fit TRBD1. Germline V lookup: CDR1 SGHTA, CDR2 FQGTGA. The CDR3 length is 17 residues. The J segment lost 0 bases and the V segment lost 4 bases, leaving 3 bases of the junction unmatched. For the CDR3, the DNA is TGTGCCAGCAGCTGGGACAGGGGTCTCTCTGGGGCCAACGTCCTGACTTTC. This gives the protein CASSWDRGLSGANVLTF.

The genes are TRBV4-1 and TRBJ2-1, with D possibly being TRBD2 (7 bases). The germline CDR1 and CDR2 sequences are MGHRA and YSYEKL. Trimming cost V 0 bases and J 4 bases, with 16 bases left between them. The CDR3 loop spans 17 amino acids. CDR3 sequence reads: CASSQEGASGVYNEQFF. CDR3 coding DNA: TGCGCCAGCAGCCAAGAGGGGGCTAGCGGAGTATACAATGAGCAGTTCTTC.

V usage is TRBV4-1 and J usage is TRBJ2-7, with D possibly TRBD1 on 5 matching bases. Germline V CDR1 and CDR2: MGHRA, YSYEKL. The ends were cut back, 4 bases at V and 2 bases at J, with 9 bases in the middle. The CDR3 sequence is 13 residues long. CDR3: CASSPRQPYEQYF. The DNA of the CDR3 is TGCGCCAGCAGCCCTCGACAGCCCTACGAGCAGTACTTC.

The J gene is TRBJ2-7, the V gene TRBV5-5; 7 nucleotides agree with TRBD2. CDR1 is SGHKS and CDR2 is YYEKEE in the germline V gene (reference sequence). This CDR3 has 14 amino acids. V was pared by 5 bases and J by 2 bases, with 7 bases of the junction left unmatched. For the CDR3, the DNA is TGTGCCAGCAGACGTGGCGGGGGACCCTACGAGCAGTACTTC. The encoded protein is CASRRGGGPYEQYF.

The V and J genes are TRBV6-5 and TRBJ2-7, with 9 positions matching TRBD1. With V trimmed by 11 bases and J by 5 bases, 13 bases remained unmatched. CDR3 length equals 14 residues. Germline CDR1 reads MNHEY; CDR2 reads SVGAGI. CDR3 region: CAGDNRDRDHEQYF. In DNA form, the CDR3 reads TGTGCCGGGGATAACCGGGACAGGGACCACGAGCAGTACTTC.

This chain connects TRBV10-1 to TRBJ1-5, with D possibly being TRBD1 (5 bases). V was cut by 8 bases and J by 7 bases, with 6 bases left in between. The CDR3 totals 10 residues. CDR1 is WNHNN and CDR2 is SYGVQD in the germline V gene (reference sequence). Written as DNA, the CDR3 is TGCGCCAGCGGGGGACAGCCCCAGCATTTT. Translating it yields CASGGQPQHF.

This sequence joins TRBV10-2 and TRBJ2-3, with D possibly matching TRBD2 (6 bases). Germline CDR1 is WSHSY and CDR2 is SAAADI. The CDR3 extends over 14 amino acids. The V end lost 2 bases, the J end lost 4 bases, and 10 bases lay between the germline ends. Written as DNA, the CDR3 is TGCGCCAGCAGTGAGGCCCCGGGGGCAGATACGCAGTATTTT. It specifies CASSEAPGADTQYF.

The chain is built from TRBV9 and TRBJ1-6; D is undetermined. The CDR3 loop spans 15 amino acids. Germline CDR1 SGDLS, CDR2 YYNGEE. Trimming shortened V by 0 bases and J by 9 bases, and 13 bases separated the two germline ends. The CDR3 spells CASSVGRQVRSPLHF. DNA for the CDR3: TGTGCCAGCAGCGTAGGGCGGCAGGTCCGTTCACCCCTCCACTTT.

This chain links TRBV19 with TRBJ1-2; 9 bases align to TRBD1. V was pared by 5 bases and J by 6 bases, with 7 bases of the junction left unmatched. Germline loops: CDR1 LNHDA, CDR2 SQIVND (reference sequence). The CDR3 consists of 14 residues. CDR3 sequence (DNA): TGTGCCAGTAGTCGACTCGACAGGGGGAATGGCTACACCTTC. Protein product: CASSRLDRGNGYTF.

The chain carries TRBV11-2 and TRBJ1-6; weak D call: TRBD1 (5 bases). Germline V gene lookup returns CDR1 SGHAT and CDR2 FQNNGV. V lost 2 bases, J lost 4 bases, and 9 bases lay in between. This CDR3 is 15 amino acids long. The CDR3 reads CASSLSSGYNSPLHF. In DNA, the CDR3 is TGTGCCAGCAGCTTATCCTCAGGGTATAATTCACCCCTCCACTTT. The full variable domain, in which reference TRBV11-2 and TRBJ1-6 provide the parts outside the CDR3, is EAGVAQSPRYKIIEKRQSVAFWCNPISGHATLYWYQQILGQGPKLLIQFQNNGVVDDSQLPKDRFSAERLKGVDSTLKIQPAKLEDSAVYLCASSLSSGYNSPLHFGNGTRLTVT.

This clone was counted a single time. V usage is TRBV6-5 and J usage is TRBJ1-5; D gene unclear. Germline values: CDR1 MNHEY, CDR2 SVGAGI. Trimming cost V 5 bases and J 5 bases, with 10 bases left between them. The CDR3 is 13 amino acids. The CDR3 loop is CASSNKGDQPQHF. Here the CDR3 DNA reads TGTGCCAGCAGTAACAAGGGTGATCAGCCCCAGCATTTT.

The V and J genes are TRBV7-2 and TRBJ1-2; TRBD1 matches 7 bases. V lost 5 bases, J lost 8 bases, and 8 bases stayed unmatched. The CDR3 is 13 amino acids. The V gene's germline CDR1 is SGHTA and CDR2 FQGNSA. The CDR3 spells CASSNDRVRGYTF. As DNA, the CDR3 is TGTGCCAGCAGCAACGACAGGGTGCGAGGCTACACCTTC. Together with reference TRBV7-2 and TRBJ1-2, the CDR3 gives the full variable domain: GAGVSQSPSNKVTEKGKDVELRCDPISGHTALYWYRQSLGQGLEFLIYFQGNSAPDKSGLPSDRFSAERTGGSVSTLTIQRTQQEDSAVYLCASSNDRVRGYTFGSGTRLTVV.

V gene TRBV13 combines with J gene TRBJ1-1; D gene uncertain. Trimming took off 1 base at V and 5 bases at J, with 11 bases between the two ends. Germline V gene lookup returns CDR1 PRHDT and CDR2 FYEKMQ (reference sequence). The CDR3 is made up of 14 amino acids. The CDR3 nucleotides read TGTGCCAGCAGCTTAGAAGAAGGTCTGACTGAAGCTTTCTTT. Amino acid sequence: CASSLEEGLTEAFF.

This chain connects TRBV10-3 to TRBJ1-2, with D possibly being TRBD1 (5 bases). The CDR3 is 14 amino acids. CDR1 ENHRY and CDR2 SYGVKD come from the germline V gene. Trimming stripped 8 bases from V and 8 bases from J, with 21 bases between. The CDR3 loop reads CAIGARGTEDGYTF. In DNA, the CDR3 is TGTGCCATCGGTGCTCGGGGGACCGAAGACGGCTACACCTTC.

The chain employs TRBV9 and TRBJ1-1; D is undetermined. V lost 0 bases to trimming and J lost 10 bases, with 13 bases between them. Looked up from germline, CDR1 is SGDLS and CDR2 is YYNGEE. The CDR3 has 13 amino acids. The CDR3 sequence: CASSVDYGSGAFF. The CDR3 coding sequence is TGTGCCAGCAGCGTAGACTACGGCTCAGGAGCTTTCTTT.

This clone was seen just once. This chain connects TRBV28 to TRBJ2-1; the match to TRBD2 covers 11 bases. The V segment lost 4 bases and the J segment 3 bases; nucleotides outside the gene matches: 8. The CDR3 loop spans 17 amino acids. Per the germline V gene, CDR1 is MDHEN and CDR2 is SYDVKM. The CDR3 DNA follows: TGTGCCAGCAGTTCACCAGGACTAGCGGGCATCTACAATGAGCAGTTCTTC. Its protein is CASSSPGLAGIYNEQFF.

The chain couples TRBV5-1 to TRBJ1-1; the D gene is possibly TRBD1 (6 bases). V was trimmed by 2 bases and J by 8 bases, leaving 13 bases between them. Germline V gene data show CDR1 as SGHRS and CDR2 as YFSETQ. The CDR3 runs to 13 residues. CDR3 DNA: TGCGCCAGCAGCTTTAGCCAGGGGACCGAAGCTTTCTTT. Encoded protein: CASSFSQGTEAFF.